What follows are 13 T cell receptor beta chains derived from one specimen sequenced in a study of human T cells and chemical hapten exposure. Time point meaning: patch test 2, 6 weeks after DPC sensitization. Sample treatment: therapeutic diphenylcyclopropenone sensitization with weekly scalp DPC. TCRdb re-analysed the RACE reads in MiXCR, keeping a single row per CDR3 protein. The sample lists fewer than 150,000 distinct CDR3 sequences, approximately 10% occurring once. The input for sequencing was whole blood, taken in connection with sensitization to the hapten diphenylcyclopropenone (DPC). The receptor source for this set is a woman aged 45-65 years with alopecia areata. Some clones in this sample may be carry-over from other donors' samples.

This sequence joins TRBV6-1 and TRBJ2-1, with TRBD2 matching over 12 bases. The length of the CDR3 is 16 residues. J gave up 2 bases and V 5 bases, and 4 bases lay outside the gene matches. Germline V gene lookup returns CDR1 MNHNS and CDR2 SASEGT. CDR3 loop: CASSRTSGNAYNEQFF. Written as DNA, the CDR3 is TGTGCCAGCAGTCGGACTAGCGGGAACGCCTACAATGAGCAGTTCTTC.

At least ten counts were recorded for this clonotype. The chain combines TRBV27 with TRBJ1-1; no definite D call. The CDR3 runs to 14 residues. Per germline, CDR1 MNHEY and CDR2 SMNVEV (reference sequence). V was trimmed by 2 bases and J by 1 base, leaving 8 bases between them. The CDR3 nucleotides are TGTGCCAGCAGTTTACAAGGGAGGAACACTGAAGCTTTCTTT. Translated: CASSLQGRNTEAFF.

This clonotype was counted at least ten times. The V call is TRBV29-1, the J call TRBJ2-2; D gene ambiguous. V was clipped by 2 bases and J by 4 bases, with 20 bases between them. Germline loops: CDR1 SQVTM, CDR2 ANQGSEA. CDR3 length: 17 residues. The CDR3 spells CSVEWARFIYSTGELFF. For the CDR3, the DNA is TGCAGCGTTGAATGGGCGCGGTTCATCTATAGCACCGGGGAGCTGTTTTTT.

This clonotype was counted between two and nine times. The chain recombines TRBV20-1 with TRBJ2-3; the D gene is possibly TRBD1 (6 bases). In germline, CDR1 is DFQATT, CDR2 SNEGSKA (reference sequence). This CDR3 spans 15 amino acids. The V gene lost 6 bases and the J gene lost 4 bases, with 20 bases spanning the gap. CDR3 region: CSAPQGGDRADTQYF. The CDR3 DNA reads as TGCAGTGCCCCTCAAGGGGGAGATAGAGCAGATACGCAGTATTTT.

This clonotype has a handful of counts. The chain links TRBV15 to TRBJ2-2, with D uncertain. Germline-derived CDR1 and CDR2 are LNHNV and YYDKDF (reference sequence). The CDR3 consists of 15 residues. V was shortened by 1 base and J by 1 base, with 7 bases between the two germline ends. CDR3 sequence: CATSRARLNTGELFF. Here the CDR3 DNA reads TGTGCCACCAGCAGAGCCAGATTGAACACCGGGGAGCTGTTTTTT.

This clonotype occurred many times. This rearrangement joins TRBV27 to TRBJ1-6; 8 bases map to TRBD1. J was trimmed by 7 bases and V by 6 bases; bases with no gene match: 5. Germline values: CDR1 MNHEY, CDR2 SMNVEV (reference sequence). The CDR3 has 14 amino acids. The CDR3 DNA sequence: TGTGCCAGCAGGGACAGGGTTAGGAATTCACCCCTCCACTTT. It specifies CASRDRVRNSPLHF.

This clonotype was seen repeatedly, ten times or more. The rearrangement links TRBV18 to TRBJ2-7; 8 bases are a match to TRBD2. V lost 6 bases, J lost 0 bases, and 10 bases stayed unmatched. Per the germline V gene, CDR1 is KGHSH and CDR2 is LQKENI. The CDR3 length is 16 residues. The CDR3 nucleotides are TGTGCCAGCTCGGCCACTAGCGGTGGGGGCTCCTACGAGCAGTACTTC. This gives the protein CASSATSGGGSYEQYF.

V is TRBV5-4 and J is TRBJ2-7; D possibly corresponds to TRBD1 (6 bases). Germline V gene lookup returns CDR1 SGHNT and CDR2 YYREEE (reference sequence). The CDR3 is made up of 15 amino acids. V was cut by 4 bases and J by 4 bases, with 18 bases left in between. This chain's CDR3 is CASSPGGRGSYEQYF. The CDR3 nucleotides read TGTGCCAGCAGCCCGGGTGGCAGGGGATCTTACGAGCAGTACTTC.

This clonotype was counted only a few times. The CDR3 sequence: CASSPRTSGSAEQFF. Here the CDR3 DNA reads TGTGCCAGCAGCCCAAGGACTAGCGGGAGCGCTGAGCAGTTCTTC. The gene calls are TRBV5-6 and TRBJ2-1; 13 nucleotides line up with TRBD2. From germline, CDR1 is SGHDT and CDR2 YYEEEE. This CDR3 has 15 residues. With V trimmed by 4 bases and J by 9 bases, 7 bases remained unmatched.

The table lists this clonotype with a few counts. The rearrangement joins TRBV20-1 to TRBJ2-3; 7 nucleotides agree with TRBD2. The CDR3 runs 16 residues. With V trimmed by 6 bases and J by 0 bases, 12 bases remained unmatched. CDR1 and CDR2 (germline): DFQATT, SNEGSKA (reference sequence). CDR3 in DNA: TGCAGTGCAAGCGCGACTAGCTACTATAGCACAGATACGCAGTATTTT. Its protein is CSASATSYYSTDTQYF.

The genes are TRBV6-5 and TRBJ2-2; D may match TRBD1 or TRBD2 (6 bases each). This CDR3 spans 16 amino acids. Germline CDR1 MNHEY, CDR2 SVGAGI. V gave up 0 bases and J gave up 4 bases, with 12 bases separating them. This CDR3 is CASSYSPGAPTGELFF. As DNA, the CDR3 is TGTGCCAGCAGTTACTCTCCGGGGGCTCCCACCGGGGAGCTGTTTTTT.

This clonotype was observed at least ten times. The chain links TRBV27 to TRBJ1-6, with TRBD1 identical over 9 bases. This CDR3 region has 13 residues. The trim removed 3 bases at V and 10 bases at J, leaving 1 base unmatched. The germline CDR1 and CDR2 sequences are MNHEY and SMNVEV (reference sequence). This CDR3 is CASSFTGGSPLHF. CDR3 bases: TGTGCCAGCAGTTTTACAGGGGGCTCACCCCTCCACTTT.

This clonotype showed up just a few times. The chain is built from TRBV29-1 and TRBJ2-3, with 8 bases matching TRBD2. The CDR3 runs to 14 residues. The germline CDR1 and CDR2 sequences are SQVTM and ANQGSEA. Unmatched junction bases numbered 6, after V lost 6 bases and J lost 1 base. This chain's CDR3 is CSVDLTSGTDTQYF. The CDR3 nucleotides read TGCAGCGTCGACTTGACTAGCGGCACAGATACGCAGTATTTT.